These T cell receptor beta chains were read from a single sample in a study of immune characteristics of hereditary and idiopathic chronic pancreatitis. Assay: immunoSEQ multiplex PCR; the TCRdb copy retains only in-frame clones and omits some. This table has some 15,000 clones, roughly 80% appearing once. Sequenced input: pancreas tissue with hereditary chronic pancreatitis. These receptors came from a human donor with chronic pancreatitis. CDR3s include the opening cysteine and the closing phenylalanine or tryptophan. The D gene is left open where the match is weak. The size entry is marked missing in some rows and otherwise reads once, few, many or a size class.

-,TRBJ1-5,medium-sized,14,TRBV7-8,TGTGCCAGCAGCTTTGACAGCCCCAATCAGCCCCAGCATTTT,CASSFDSPNQPQHF
-,TRBJ1-4,once,16,TRBV7-9,TGTGCCAGCAGCCCTGGCAGGGGATCGACTAATGAAAAACTGTTTTTT,CASSPGRGSTNEKLFF
-,TRBJ1-3,-,14,TRBV30,TGTGCCGGGCTAGCCCCTACCCCTGGAAACACCATATATTTT,CAGLAPTPGNTIYF
-,TRBJ1-3,once,15,TRBV7-6,TGTGCCAGCAGCACCGGCTCCTTCTCTGGAAACACCATATATTTT,CASSTGSFSGNTIYF
TRBD2,TRBJ2-1,few,18,TRBV5-1,TGCGCCAGCAGCTTACTGACTAGCGGGACCGCCTCCTACAATGAGCAGTTCTTC,CASSLLTSGTASYNEQFF
-,TRBJ1-2,-,13,TRBV2,TGTGCCAGCAGTGACTCGTCGCCCCGCGGCTACACCTTC,CASSDSSPRGYTF
-,TRBJ2-5,-,13,TRBV5-1,TGCGCCAGCAGCCTCGCGTACCAAGAGACCCAGTACTTC,CASSLAYQETQYF
TRBD2,TRBJ2-5,-,19,TRBV24-1,TGTGCCACCAGTGGGAGAGCAGGTGAGACTAGCGGGACCCAAGAGACCCAGTACTTC,CATSGRAGETSGTQETQYF
TRBD1,TRBJ2-7,-,13,TRBV28,TGTGCCAGCGAGACAGGGGGCATCTACGAGCAGTACTTC,CASETGGIYEQYF
-,TRBJ2-1,few,15,TRBV6-1,TGTGCCAGCAGTGAGGTCGGAGGATCCTACAATGAGCAGTTCTTC,CASSEVGGSYNEQFF
TRBD2,TRBJ2-2,-,15,TRBV18,TGTGCCAGCTCAGCTACTAGCGGAGGGGCCGGGGAGCTGTTTTTT,CASSATSGGAGELFF
TRBD2,TRBJ2-1,-,15,TRBV28,TGTGCCAGCAGTTTAGGGGGAGGGCTAAACAATGAGCAGTTCTTC,CASSLGGGLNNEQFF
-,TRBJ1-6,-,17,TRBV28,TGTGCCAGCAGTTTTGGTAGAGGCGACTCCTATAATTCACCCCTCCACTTT,CASSFGRGDSYNSPLHF
-,TRBJ1-2,-,13,TRBV6-5,TGTGCCAGCAGTTACGGGGTGGTCTATGGCTACACCTTC,CASSYGVVYGYTF
TRBD1,TRBJ2-1,-,16,TRBV24-1,TGTGCCACCAGTGACCCGGGACAGGGGATTGGCAATGAGCAGTTCTTC,CATSDPGQGIGNEQFF
-,TRBJ1-4,-,11,TRBV28,TGTGCCAGCAGTTTGGGGGTAAGACTGTTTTTT,CASSLGVRLFF